In its sample, the clone carrying this T cell receptor (beta chain) was seen a few times. These data come from a study of human T cells and chemical hapten exposure. TCRdb re-analysed the RACE reads in MiXCR, keeping a single row per CDR3 protein. The sample lists approximately 340,000 distinct CDR3 sequences, about 7% occurring once. CDR1 and CDR2 from the germline V gene are LNHNV and YYDKDF (reference sequence). The CDR3 has 13 amino acids. Deletions cut 5 bases from V and 2 bases from J, with 10 bases between. The sample's time point: patch test 1, 2 weeks after DPC sensitization. Treatment defined: therapeutic diphenylcyclopropenone sensitization with weekly scalp DPC.

The specimen was whole blood, collected in connection with sensitization to the hapten diphenylcyclopropenone (DPC). The TCR originated in a woman between 18 and 30 years old with alopecia areata. Some clones in this sample may be carry-over from other donors' samples. The chain recombines TRBV15 with TRBJ2-7; D remains unclear. CDR3 loop: CATSRTATYEQYF. The CDR3 bases are TGTGCCACCAGCCGGACGGCTACCTACGAGCAGTACTTC. Combining the CDR3 with reference TRBV15 and TRBJ2-7 gives the whole variable domain DAMVIQNPRYQVTQFGKPVTLSCSQTLNHNVMYWYQQKSSQAPKLLFHYYDKDFNNEADTPDNFQSRRPNTSFCFLDIRSPGLGDTAMYLCATSRTATYEQYFGPGTRLTVT.